This T cell receptor (beta chain) was found in a study of identical twins. TCRdb fed the 5' RACE reads into MiXCR, producing one record per CDR3 protein. The sample records a few hundred thousand distinct CDR3 sequences, about 13% being singletons. V was pared by 5 bases and J by 6 bases, with 8 bases of the junction left unmatched. CDR3 length equals 14 residues. Per germline, CDR1 DFQATT and CDR2 SNEGSKA (reference sequence). The study, taken as a whole, reports: Potential partial confounding of zero-insertion analyses by invariant MAIT and iNKT cells was noted. High-abundance cord blood beta clonotypes had fewer insertions; memory repertoires showed none. Weaker excess twin sharing was observed in beta out-of-frame sequences.

This clonotype was detected only a few times. Its antigen is currently unknown. These data are also associated with another study on yellow fever vaccine responses in identical twins. In that study: Reportedly, the response of twins' T cells to the vaccine seemed partly convergent, partly personalized.

Sequenced material: memory (CD45RO+) T cells sorted from blood. The TCR was taken from a woman aged 18-30 years in good health. The genes are TRBV20-1 and TRBJ2-4; the match to TRBD2 covers 9 bases. DNA for the CDR3: TGCAGTGCTTATGAGACTAGCGGAAGAAACATTCAGTACTTC. This codes for CSAYETSGRNIQYF.